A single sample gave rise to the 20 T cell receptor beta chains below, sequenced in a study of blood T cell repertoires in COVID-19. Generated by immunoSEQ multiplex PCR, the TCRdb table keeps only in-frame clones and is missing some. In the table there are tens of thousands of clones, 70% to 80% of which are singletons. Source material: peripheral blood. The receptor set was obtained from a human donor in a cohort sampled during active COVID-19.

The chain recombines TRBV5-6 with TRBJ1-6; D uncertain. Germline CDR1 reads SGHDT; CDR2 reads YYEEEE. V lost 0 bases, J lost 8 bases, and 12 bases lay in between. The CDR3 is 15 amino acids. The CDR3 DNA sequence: TGTGCCAGCAGCTTGGCACTGGGAGGTTATTCACCCCTCCACTTT. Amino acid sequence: CASSLALGGYSPLHF.

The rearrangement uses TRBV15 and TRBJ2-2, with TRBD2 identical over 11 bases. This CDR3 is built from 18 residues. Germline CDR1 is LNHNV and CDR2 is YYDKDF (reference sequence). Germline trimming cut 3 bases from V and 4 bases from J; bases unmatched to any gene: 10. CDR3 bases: TGTGCCACCAGCAGGGGTACTAGCGGGGGCCTTCTCACCGGGGAGCTGTTTTTT. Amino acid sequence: CATSRGTSGGLLTGELFF.

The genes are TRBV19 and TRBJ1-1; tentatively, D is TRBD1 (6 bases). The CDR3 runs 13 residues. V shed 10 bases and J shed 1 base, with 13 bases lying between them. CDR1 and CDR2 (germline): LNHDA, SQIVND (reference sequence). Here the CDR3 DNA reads TGTGCCACCAACAGGGCCCCGAACACTGAAGCTTTCTTT. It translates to CATNRAPNTEAFF.

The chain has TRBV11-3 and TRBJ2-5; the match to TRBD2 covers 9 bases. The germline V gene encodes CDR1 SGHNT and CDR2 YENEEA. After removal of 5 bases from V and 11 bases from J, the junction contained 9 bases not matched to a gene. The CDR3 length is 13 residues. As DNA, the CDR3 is TGTGCCAGCAGCCGGACTAGCGACCAAGAACAGTACTTC. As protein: CASSRTSDQEQYF. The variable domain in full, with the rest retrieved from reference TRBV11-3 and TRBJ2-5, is EAGVVQSPRYKIIEKKQPVAFWCNPISGHNTLYWYLQNLGQGPELLIRYENEEAVDDSQLPKDRFSAERLKGVDSTLKIQPAELGDSAVYLCASSRTSDQEQYFGPGTRLLVL.

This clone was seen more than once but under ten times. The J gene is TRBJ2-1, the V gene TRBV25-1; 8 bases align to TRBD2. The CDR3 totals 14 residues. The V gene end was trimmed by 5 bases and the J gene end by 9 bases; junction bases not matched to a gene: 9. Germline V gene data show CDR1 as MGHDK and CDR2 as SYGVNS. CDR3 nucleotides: TGTGCCAGCAGTCCCATAATAGCGGGGACTGAGCAGTTCTTC. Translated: CASSPIIAGTEQFF.

Here the CDR3 reads CASSPAGAELFF. CDR3 nucleotide sequence: TGTGCCAGCAGTCCGGCGGGGGCGGAGCTGTTTTTT. The chain has TRBV7-9 and TRBJ2-2, with D tentatively TRBD2 (7 bases). The V gene's germline CDR1 is SEHNR and CDR2 FQNEAQ (reference sequence). The CDR3 is 12 residues long. V lost 6 bases and J 10 bases, leaving 12 bases between the germline ends.

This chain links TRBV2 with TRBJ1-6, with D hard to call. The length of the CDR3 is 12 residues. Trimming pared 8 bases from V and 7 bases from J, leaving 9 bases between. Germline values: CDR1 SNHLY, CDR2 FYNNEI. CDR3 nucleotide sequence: TGTGCCAGCGCACCGGGGAATTCACCCCTCCACTTT. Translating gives CASAPGNSPLHF.

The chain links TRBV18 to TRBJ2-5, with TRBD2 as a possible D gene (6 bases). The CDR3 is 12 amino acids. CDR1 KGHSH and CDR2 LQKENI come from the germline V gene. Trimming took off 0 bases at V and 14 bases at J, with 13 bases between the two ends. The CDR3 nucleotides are TGTGCCAGCTCACCACCAACGCGGGACCTTTACTTC. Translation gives CASSPPTRDLYF.

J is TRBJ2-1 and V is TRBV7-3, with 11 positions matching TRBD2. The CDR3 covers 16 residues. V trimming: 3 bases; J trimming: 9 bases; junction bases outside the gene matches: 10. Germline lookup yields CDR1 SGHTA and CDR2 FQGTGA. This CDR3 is CASSFLLAGAAGEQFF. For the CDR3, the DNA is TGTGCCAGCAGCTTCTTACTAGCGGGGGCGGCCGGTGAGCAGTTCTTC.

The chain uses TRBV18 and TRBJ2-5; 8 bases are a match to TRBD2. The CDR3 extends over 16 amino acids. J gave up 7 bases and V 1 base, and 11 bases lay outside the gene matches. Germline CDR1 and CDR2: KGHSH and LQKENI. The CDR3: CASSPQVSGNKGTQYF. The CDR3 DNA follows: TGTGCCAGCTCACCACAGGTTAGCGGGAACAAAGGGACCCAGTACTTC.

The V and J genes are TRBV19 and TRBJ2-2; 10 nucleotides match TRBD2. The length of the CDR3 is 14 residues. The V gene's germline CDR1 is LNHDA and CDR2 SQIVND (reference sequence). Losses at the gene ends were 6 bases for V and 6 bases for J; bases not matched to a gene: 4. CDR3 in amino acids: CASSPLAGAGELFF. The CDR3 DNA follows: TGTGCCAGTAGCCCGCTAGCGGGAGCCGGGGAGCTGTTTTTT.

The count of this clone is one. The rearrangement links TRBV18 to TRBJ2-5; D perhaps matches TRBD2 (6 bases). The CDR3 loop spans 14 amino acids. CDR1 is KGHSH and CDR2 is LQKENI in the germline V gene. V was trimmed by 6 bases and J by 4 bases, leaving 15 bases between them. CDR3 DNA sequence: TGTGCCAGCTCCCCAGTGGTCGGGGGAGAGACCCAGTACTTC. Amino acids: CASSPVVGGETQYF.

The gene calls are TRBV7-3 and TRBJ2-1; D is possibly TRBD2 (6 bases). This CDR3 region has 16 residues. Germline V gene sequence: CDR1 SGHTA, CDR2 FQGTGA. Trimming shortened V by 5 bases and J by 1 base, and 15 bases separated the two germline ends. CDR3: CASSGGAGRSYNEQFF. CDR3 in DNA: TGTGCCAGCAGCGGCGGGGCGGGGAGGTCCTACAATGAGCAGTTCTTC.

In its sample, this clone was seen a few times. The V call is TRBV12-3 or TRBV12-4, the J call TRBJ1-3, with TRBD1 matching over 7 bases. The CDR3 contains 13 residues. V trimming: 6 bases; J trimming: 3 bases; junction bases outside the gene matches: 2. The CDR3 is CASRGTVGNTIYF. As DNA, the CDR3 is TGTGCCAGCAGGGGGACAGTTGGAAACACCATATATTTT.

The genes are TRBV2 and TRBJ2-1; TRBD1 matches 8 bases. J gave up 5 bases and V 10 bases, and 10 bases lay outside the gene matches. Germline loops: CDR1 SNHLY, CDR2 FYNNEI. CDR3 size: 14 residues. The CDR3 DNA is TGTGCCACCACCCGGGACAGGTTTGACAATGAGCAGTTCTTC. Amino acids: CATTRDRFDNEQFF.

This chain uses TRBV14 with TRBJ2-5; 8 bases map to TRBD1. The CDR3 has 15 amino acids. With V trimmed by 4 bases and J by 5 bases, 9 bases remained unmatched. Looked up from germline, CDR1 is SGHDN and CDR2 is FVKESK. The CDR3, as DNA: TGTGCCAGCAGCCCGCGGACAGGGTTATGGGAGACCCAGTACTTC. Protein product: CASSPRTGLWETQYF.

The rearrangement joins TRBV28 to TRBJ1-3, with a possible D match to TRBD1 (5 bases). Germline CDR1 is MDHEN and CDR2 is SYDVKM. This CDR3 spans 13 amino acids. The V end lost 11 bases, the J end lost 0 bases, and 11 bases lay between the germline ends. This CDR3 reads CAHRGYSGNTIYF. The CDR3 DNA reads TGTGCCCATCGGGGGTACTCTGGAAACACCATATATTTT.

CDR3 protein: CASRLDSGEQYF. In DNA, the CDR3 is TGTGCCAGCAGACTGGACAGTGGAGAGCAGTACTTC. The chain employs TRBV7-2 and TRBJ2-7; weak D call: TRBD1 (6 bases). CDR1 is SGHTA and CDR2 is FQGNSA in the germline V gene. Between the trimmed V and J ends, which lost 6 bases and 7 bases, there was a span of 13 bases. The CDR3 runs 12 residues.

The CDR3 sequence: CASSLFDRSCSYEQYF. In DNA, the CDR3 is TGTGCCAGCAGCTTGTTTGACAGGTCCTGTTCCTACGAGCAGTACTTC. The chain combines TRBV5-7 with TRBJ2-7; possible D gene TRBD1, 6 bases. TRBV5-7 is filed as an ORF, its function uncertain. The CDR3 is made up of 16 amino acids. V was clipped by 1 base and J by 1 base, with 15 bases between them.

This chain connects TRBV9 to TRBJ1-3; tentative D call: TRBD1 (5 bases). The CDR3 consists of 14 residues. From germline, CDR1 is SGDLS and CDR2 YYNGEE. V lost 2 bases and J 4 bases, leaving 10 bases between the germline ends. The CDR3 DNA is TGTGCCAGCAGCGTTTCCGGGGGAGGAAACACCATATATTTT. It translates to CASSVSGGGNTIYF.